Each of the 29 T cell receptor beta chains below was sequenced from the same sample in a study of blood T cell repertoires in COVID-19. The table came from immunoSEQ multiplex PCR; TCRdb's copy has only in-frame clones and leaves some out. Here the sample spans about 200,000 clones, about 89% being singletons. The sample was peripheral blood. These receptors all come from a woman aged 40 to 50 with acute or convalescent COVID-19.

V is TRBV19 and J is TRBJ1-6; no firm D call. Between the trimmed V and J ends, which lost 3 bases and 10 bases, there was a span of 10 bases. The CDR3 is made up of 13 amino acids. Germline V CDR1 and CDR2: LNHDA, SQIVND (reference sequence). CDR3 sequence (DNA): TGTGCCAGTAGTATCGGGGTGGACTCACCCCTCCACTTT. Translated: CASSIGVDSPLHF.

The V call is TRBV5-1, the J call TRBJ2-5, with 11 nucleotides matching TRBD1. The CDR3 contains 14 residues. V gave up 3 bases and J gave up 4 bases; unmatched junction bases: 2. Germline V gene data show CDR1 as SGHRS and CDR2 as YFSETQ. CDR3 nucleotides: TGCGCCAGCAGCTCTGGGACAGGGGGAGAGACCCAGTACTTC. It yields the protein CASSSGTGGETQYF.

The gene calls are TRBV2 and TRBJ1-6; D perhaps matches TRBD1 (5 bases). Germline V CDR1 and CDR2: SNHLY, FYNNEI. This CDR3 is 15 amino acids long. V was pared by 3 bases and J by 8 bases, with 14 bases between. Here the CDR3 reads CASSDMGQAYSPLHF. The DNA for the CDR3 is TGTGCCAGCAGTGATATGGGGCAGGCCTATTCACCCCTCCACTTT.

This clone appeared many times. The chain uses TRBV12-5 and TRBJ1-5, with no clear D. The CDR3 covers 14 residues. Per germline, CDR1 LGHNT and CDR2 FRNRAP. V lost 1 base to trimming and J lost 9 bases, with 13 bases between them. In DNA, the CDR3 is TGTGCTAGTGGTTTGGGTGGGCAGGTATCGCCCCAGCATTTT. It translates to CASGLGGQVSPQHF.

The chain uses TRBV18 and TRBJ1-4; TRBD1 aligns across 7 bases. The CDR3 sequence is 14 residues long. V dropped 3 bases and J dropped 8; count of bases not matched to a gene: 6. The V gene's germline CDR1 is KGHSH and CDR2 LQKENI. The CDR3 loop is CASSPDRVREKLFF. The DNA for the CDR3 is TGTGCCAGCTCACCCGACAGGGTTCGGGAAAAACTGTTTTTT.

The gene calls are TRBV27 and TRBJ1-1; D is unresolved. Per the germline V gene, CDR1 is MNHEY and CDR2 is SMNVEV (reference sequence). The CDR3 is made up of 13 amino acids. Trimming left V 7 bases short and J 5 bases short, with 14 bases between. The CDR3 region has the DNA TGTGCCAGCAACACTCTGAGAGGGACTGAAGCTTTCTTT. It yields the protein CASNTLRGTEAFF.

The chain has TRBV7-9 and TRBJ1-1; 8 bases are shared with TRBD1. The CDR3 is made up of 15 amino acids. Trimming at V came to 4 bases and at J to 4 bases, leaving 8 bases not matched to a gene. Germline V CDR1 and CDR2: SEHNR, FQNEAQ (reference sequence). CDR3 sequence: CASSSIQGASTEAFF. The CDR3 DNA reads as TGTGCCAGCAGCTCGATTCAGGGGGCATCCACTGAAGCTTTCTTT. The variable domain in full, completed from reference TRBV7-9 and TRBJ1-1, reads DTGVSQNPRHKITKRGQNVTFRCDPISEHNRLYWYRQTLGQGPEFLTYFQNEAQLEKSRLLSDRFSAERPKGSFSTLEIQRTEQGDSAMYLCASSSIQGASTEAFFGQGTRLTVV.

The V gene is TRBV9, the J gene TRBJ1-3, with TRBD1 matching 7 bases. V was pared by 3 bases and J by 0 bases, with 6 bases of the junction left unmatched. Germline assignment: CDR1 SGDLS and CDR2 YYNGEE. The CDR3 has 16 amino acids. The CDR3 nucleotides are TGTGCCAGCAGCGGGGACAGCGTCACCTCTGGAAACACCATATATTTT. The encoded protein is CASSGDSVTSGNTIYF.

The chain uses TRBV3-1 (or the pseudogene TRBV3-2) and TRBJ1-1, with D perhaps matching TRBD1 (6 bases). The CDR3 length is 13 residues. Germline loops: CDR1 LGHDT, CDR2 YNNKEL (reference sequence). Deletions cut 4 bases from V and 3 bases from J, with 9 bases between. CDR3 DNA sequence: TGTGCCAGCAGCCCAGGGGAGCACACTGAAGCTTTCTTT. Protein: CASSPGEHTEAFF.

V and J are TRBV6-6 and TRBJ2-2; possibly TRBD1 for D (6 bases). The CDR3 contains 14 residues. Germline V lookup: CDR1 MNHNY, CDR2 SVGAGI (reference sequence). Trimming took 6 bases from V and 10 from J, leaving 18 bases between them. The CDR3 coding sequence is TGTGCCAGCAGAAACGTACAGGGAAATGTGGAGCTGTTTTTT. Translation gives CASRNVQGNVELFF.

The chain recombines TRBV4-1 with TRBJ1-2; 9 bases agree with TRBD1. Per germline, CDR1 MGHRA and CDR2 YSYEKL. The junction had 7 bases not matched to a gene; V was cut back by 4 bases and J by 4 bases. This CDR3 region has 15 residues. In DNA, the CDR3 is TGCGCCAGCAGCCTCGGGACAGGGATGTCCTATGGCTACACCTTC. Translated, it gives CASSLGTGMSYGYTF.

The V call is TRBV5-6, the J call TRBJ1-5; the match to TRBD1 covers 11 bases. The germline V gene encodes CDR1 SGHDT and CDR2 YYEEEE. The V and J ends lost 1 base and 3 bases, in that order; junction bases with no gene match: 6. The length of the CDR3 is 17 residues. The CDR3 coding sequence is TGTGCCAGCAGCTTGATAGGACAGGGGGCCGACAATCAGCCCCAGCATTTT. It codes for CASSLIGQGADNQPQHF.

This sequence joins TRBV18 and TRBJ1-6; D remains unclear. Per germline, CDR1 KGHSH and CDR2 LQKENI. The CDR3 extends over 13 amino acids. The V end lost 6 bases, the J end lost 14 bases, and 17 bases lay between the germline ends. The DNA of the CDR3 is TGTGCCAGCTCGCCCCAAACTGGCGGAACCCTCCACTTT. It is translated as CASSPQTGGTLHF.

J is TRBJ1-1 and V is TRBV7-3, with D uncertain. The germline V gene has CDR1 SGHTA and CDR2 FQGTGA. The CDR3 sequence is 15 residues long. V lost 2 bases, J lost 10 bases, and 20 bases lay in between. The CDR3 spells CASSLDLGDPGGAFF. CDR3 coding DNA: TGTGCCAGCAGCTTAGATCTGGGAGACCCGGGAGGAGCTTTCTTT.

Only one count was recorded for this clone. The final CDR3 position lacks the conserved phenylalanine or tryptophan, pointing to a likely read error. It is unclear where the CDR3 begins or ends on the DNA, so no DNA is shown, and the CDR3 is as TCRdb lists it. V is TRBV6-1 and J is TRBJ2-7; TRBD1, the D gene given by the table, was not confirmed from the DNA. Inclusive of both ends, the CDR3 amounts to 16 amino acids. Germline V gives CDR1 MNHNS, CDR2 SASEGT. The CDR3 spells CASSESLLGAGHLPWI.

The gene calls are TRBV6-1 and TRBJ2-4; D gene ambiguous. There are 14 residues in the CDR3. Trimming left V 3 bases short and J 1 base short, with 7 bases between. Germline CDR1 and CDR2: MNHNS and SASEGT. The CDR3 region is CASSDVVAKNIQYF. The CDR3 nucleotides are TGTGCCAGCAGTGACGTTGTGGCCAAAAACATTCAGTACTTC.

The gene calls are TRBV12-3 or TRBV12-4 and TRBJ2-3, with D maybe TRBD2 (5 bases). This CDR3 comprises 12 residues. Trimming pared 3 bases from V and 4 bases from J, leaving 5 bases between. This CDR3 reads CASSFGADTQYF. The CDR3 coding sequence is TGTGCCAGCAGTTTCGGGGCAGATACGCAGTATTTT.

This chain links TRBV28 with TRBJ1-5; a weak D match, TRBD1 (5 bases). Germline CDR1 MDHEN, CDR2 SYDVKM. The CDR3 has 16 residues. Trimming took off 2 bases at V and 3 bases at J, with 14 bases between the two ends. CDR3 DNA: TGTGCCAGCAGTTTACAGGGTGGTTTCGACAATCAGCCCCAGCATTTT. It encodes CASSLQGGFDNQPQHF.

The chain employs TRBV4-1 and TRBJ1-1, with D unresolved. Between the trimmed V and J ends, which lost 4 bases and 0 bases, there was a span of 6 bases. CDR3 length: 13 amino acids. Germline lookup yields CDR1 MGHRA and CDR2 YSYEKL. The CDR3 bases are TGCGCCAGCAGCCCGGAGATGAACACTGAAGCTTTCTTT. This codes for CASSPEMNTEAFF.

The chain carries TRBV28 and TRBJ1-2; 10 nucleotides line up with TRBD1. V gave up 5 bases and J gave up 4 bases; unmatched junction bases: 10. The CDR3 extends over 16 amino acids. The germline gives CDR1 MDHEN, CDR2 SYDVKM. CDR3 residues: CASSGGDRGLIYGYTF. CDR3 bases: TGTGCCAGCAGTGGGGGGGACAGGGGACTTATCTATGGCTACACCTTC.

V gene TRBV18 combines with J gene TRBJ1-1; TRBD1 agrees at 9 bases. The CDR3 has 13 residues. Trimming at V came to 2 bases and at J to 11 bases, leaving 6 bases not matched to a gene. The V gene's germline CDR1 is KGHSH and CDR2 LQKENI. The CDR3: CASSPDRGIRAFF. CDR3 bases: TGTGCCAGCTCACCAGACAGGGGGATTAGGGCTTTCTTT.

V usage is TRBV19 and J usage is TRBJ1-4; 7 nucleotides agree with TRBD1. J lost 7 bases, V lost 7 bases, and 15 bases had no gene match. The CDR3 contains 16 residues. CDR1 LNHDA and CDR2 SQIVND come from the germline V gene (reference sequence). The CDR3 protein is CASIRQGGRRSEKLFF. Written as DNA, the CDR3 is TGTGCCAGTATAAGACAGGGCGGAAGGCGAAGTGAAAAACTGTTTTTT.

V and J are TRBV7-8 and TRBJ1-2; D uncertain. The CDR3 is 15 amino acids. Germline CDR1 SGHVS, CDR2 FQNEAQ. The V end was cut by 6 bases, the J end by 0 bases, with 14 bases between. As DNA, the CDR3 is TGTGCCAGCAGGGCTCACCCAACAGCTAACTATGGCTACACCTTC. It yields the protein CASRAHPTANYGYTF.

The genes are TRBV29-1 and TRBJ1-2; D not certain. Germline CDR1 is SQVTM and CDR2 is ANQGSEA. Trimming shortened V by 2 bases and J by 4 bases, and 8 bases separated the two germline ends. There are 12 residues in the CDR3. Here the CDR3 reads CSVETSSYGYTF. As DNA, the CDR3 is TGCAGCGTTGAAACTTCCTCCTATGGCTACACCTTC. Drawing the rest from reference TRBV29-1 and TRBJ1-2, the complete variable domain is SAVISQKPSRDICQRGTSLTIQCQVDSQVTMMFWYRQQPGQSLTLIATANQGSEATYESGFVIDKFPISRPNLTFSTLTVSNMSPEDSSIYLCSVETSSYGYTFGSGTRLTVV.

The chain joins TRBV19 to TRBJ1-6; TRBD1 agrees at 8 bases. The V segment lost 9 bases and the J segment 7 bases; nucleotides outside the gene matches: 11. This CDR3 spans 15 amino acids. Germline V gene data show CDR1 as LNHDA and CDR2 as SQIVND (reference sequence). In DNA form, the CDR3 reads TGTGCCAGCCAAAAACTTACAGGGGGAAATTCACCCCTCCACTTT. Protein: CASQKLTGGNSPLHF.

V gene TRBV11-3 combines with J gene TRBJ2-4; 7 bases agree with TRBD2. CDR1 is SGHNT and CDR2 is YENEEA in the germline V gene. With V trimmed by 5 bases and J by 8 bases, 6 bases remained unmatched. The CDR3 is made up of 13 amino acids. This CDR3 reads CASSLGEGHIQYF. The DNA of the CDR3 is TGTGCCAGCAGCCTCGGGGAGGGACACATTCAGTACTTC.

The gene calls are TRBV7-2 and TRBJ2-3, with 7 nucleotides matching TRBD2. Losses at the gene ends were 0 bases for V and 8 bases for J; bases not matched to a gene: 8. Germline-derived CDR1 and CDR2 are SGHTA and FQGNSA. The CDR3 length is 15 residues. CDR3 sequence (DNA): TGTGCCAGCAGCTTAGCGAGGGCGGGGGTCCGTACGCAGTATTTT. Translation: CASSLARAGVRTQYF.

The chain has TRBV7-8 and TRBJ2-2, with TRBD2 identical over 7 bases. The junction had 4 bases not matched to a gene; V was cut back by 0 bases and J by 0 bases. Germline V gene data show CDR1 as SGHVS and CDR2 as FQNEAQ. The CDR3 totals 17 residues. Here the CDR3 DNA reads TGTGCCAGCAGCTTAGCATTCGGGGGGTCGAACACCGGGGAGCTGTTTTTT. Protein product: CASSLAFGGSNTGELFF.

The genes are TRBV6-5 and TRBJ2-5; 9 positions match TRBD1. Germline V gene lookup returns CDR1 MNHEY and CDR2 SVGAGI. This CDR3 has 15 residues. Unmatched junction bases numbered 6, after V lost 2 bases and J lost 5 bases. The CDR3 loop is CASSYVQGAAETQYF. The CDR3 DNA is TGTGCCAGCAGTTACGTACAGGGGGCGGCGGAGACCCAGTACTTC.